Following are 13 T cell receptor beta chains from one sample sequenced in a study of Ad26.COV2.S vaccination and SARS-CoV-2 variants. Specified treatment: around 19 received Ad26.COV2.S at low or high dose, single or two shots; five or six received placebo; per-sample allocation not given. Samples analyzed were those drawn on day 63 after the first vaccine or placebo injection. Only in-frame clones appear in the TCRdb table, and some are missing; sequencing was by immunoSEQ multiplex PCR. Seen here are about 350,000 clones, 65% to 90% observed once, and the top ten hold around a tenth. The source was peripheral blood, collected in a trial of Ad26.COV2.S vaccine versus placebo. These receptor sequences come from a person between 18 and 65 years old who received the Ad26.COV2.S COVID-19 vaccine or a placebo.

This clone was recorded only once. The genes are TRBV27 and TRBJ2-1; TRBD2 is a possible D gene (5 bases). The germline V and J ends were trimmed by 6 bases and 4 bases, with 13 bases remaining between them. The CDR3 covers 14 residues. Per the germline V gene, CDR1 is MNHEY and CDR2 is SMNVEV (reference sequence). The CDR3 nucleotides read TGTGCCAGCAGGCTAGCACGAACTTACAATGAGCAGTTCTTC. Amino acid sequence: CASRLARTYNEQFF.

V and J are TRBV24-1 and TRBJ2-5; 13 bases map to TRBD2. This CDR3 has 17 amino acids. The germline V gene encodes CDR1 KGHDR and CDR2 SFDVKD. V gave up 2 bases and J gave up 4 bases; unmatched junction bases: 6. The CDR3, as DNA: TGTGCCACCAGTGATTCTTTGGGACTAGCGGGATCAGAGACCCAGTACTTC. It translates to CATSDSLGLAGSETQYF.

This clone was picked up one time. The V and J genes are TRBV6-5 and TRBJ1-2, with D unresolved. The CDR3 is made up of 13 amino acids. Germline loops: CDR1 MNHEY, CDR2 SVGAGI. V was pared by 6 bases and J by 7 bases, with 15 bases between. For the CDR3, the DNA is TGTGCCAGCAGGACATCCGGAGGAGGTGGCTACACCTTC. This sequence encodes CASRTSGGGGYTF.

The chain is built from TRBV20-1 and TRBJ1-2; D is ambiguous. The CDR3 is made up of 11 amino acids. From germline, CDR1 is DFQATT and CDR2 SNEGSKA (reference sequence). Trimming took 3 bases from V and 3 from J, leaving 5 bases between them. CDR3 nucleotide sequence: TGCAGTGCTAGTGGGGACTATGGCTACACCTTC. This encodes CSASGDYGYTF.

In nucleotides, the CDR3 is TGTGCCAGCAGTGGGAATCTAAACTATGGCTACACCTTC. Its protein is CASSGNLNYGYTF. This sequence joins TRBV7-9 and TRBJ1-2; no clear D gene. Germline-derived CDR1 and CDR2 are SEHNR and FQNEAQ (reference sequence). The germline V and J ends were trimmed by 6 bases and 2 bases, with 10 bases remaining between them. The CDR3 totals 13 residues.

This chain uses TRBV6-2 or TRBV6-3 with TRBJ2-6; no clear D. Germline loops: CDR1 MNHEY, CDR2 SVGEGT. The V gene lost 2 bases and the J gene lost 1 base, with 9 bases spanning the gap. There are 16 residues in the CDR3. DNA for the CDR3: TGTGCCAGCAGTTACGGTACCCTTTCTGGGGCCAACGTCCTGACTTTC. Its translation: CASSYGTLSGANVLTF.

The chain recombines TRBV4-2 with TRBJ2-7; tentative D call: TRBD1 (5 bases). Germline assignment: CDR1 LGHNA and CDR2 YNFKEQ. Between the trimmed V and J ends, which lost 2 bases and 0 bases, there was a span of 20 bases. The CDR3 covers 18 residues. This CDR3 reads CASSQSPLRDRVSYEQYF. CDR3 nucleotides: TGTGCCAGCAGCCAATCCCCTCTCAGGGATCGGGTCTCCTACGAGCAGTACTTC.

V gene TRBV28 combines with J gene TRBJ2-3; 11 bases line up with TRBD2. Losses at the gene ends were 7 bases for V and 5 bases for J; bases not matched to a gene: 14. Germline values: CDR1 MDHEN, CDR2 SYDVKM. The CDR3 totals 17 residues. The CDR3 reads CASNPSGRRRWGDTQYF. CDR3 sequence (DNA): TGTGCCAGCAATCCTAGCGGGAGGCGACGGTGGGGAGATACGCAGTATTTT.

The J gene is TRBJ2-6, the V gene TRBV6-1, with D unresolved. Per germline, CDR1 MNHNS and CDR2 SASEGT. V gave up 0 bases and J gave up 0 bases, with 6 bases separating them. The CDR3 loop spans 16 amino acids. The chain's CDR3 is CASSEALLSGANVLTF. In nucleotides, the CDR3 is TGTGCCAGCAGTGAAGCGCTTCTCTCTGGGGCCAACGTCCTGACTTTC.

The rearrangement links TRBV12-3 or TRBV12-4 to TRBJ2-7; 9 bases fit TRBD1. V trimming: 6 bases; J trimming: 5 bases; junction bases outside the gene matches: 2. The CDR3 spans 12 residues. The CDR3 DNA reads as TGTGCCAGCAGCCGGGACAGGGACGAGCAGTACTTC. As protein: CASSRDRDEQYF.

The J gene is TRBJ1-6, the V gene TRBV7-8, with 11 bases lining up with TRBD1. The trim removed 5 bases at V and 8 bases at J, leaving 8 bases unmatched. Germline assignment: CDR1 SGHVS and CDR2 FQNEAQ. The CDR3 contains 16 residues. The CDR3 region has the DNA TGTGCCAGCAGCACTCGCCCGGGACAGGGGGATTCACCCCTCCACTTT. Translation: CASSTRPGQGDSPLHF.

The rearrangement joins TRBV19 to TRBJ2-3; 8 bases are a match to TRBD1. V dropped 4 bases and J dropped 4; count of bases not matched to a gene: 10. Germline V gives CDR1 LNHDA, CDR2 SQIVND (reference sequence). This CDR3 is 16 amino acids long. The CDR3: CASSNLDRGGADTQYF. DNA of the CDR3: TGTGCCAGTAGTAACCTCGACAGGGGTGGTGCAGATACGCAGTATTTT.

The rearrangement joins TRBV4-3 to TRBJ2-1, with unresolved D. Trimming cost V 0 bases and J 1 base, with 16 bases left between them. CDR1 is LGHNA, CDR2 YSLEER, per germline. The CDR3 spans 18 residues. The CDR3 region has the DNA TGCGCCAGCAGCCAAGATGGGTGGTACAATCCTTCCTACAATGAGCAGTTCTTC. The encoded protein is CASSQDGWYNPSYNEQFF.